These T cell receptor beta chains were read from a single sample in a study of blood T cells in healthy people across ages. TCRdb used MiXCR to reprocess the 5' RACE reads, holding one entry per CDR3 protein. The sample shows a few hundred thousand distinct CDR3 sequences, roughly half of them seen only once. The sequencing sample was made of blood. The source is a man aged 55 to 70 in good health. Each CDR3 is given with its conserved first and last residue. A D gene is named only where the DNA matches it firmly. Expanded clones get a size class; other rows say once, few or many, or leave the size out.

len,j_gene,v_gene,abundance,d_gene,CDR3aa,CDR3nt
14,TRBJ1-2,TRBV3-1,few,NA,CASSSPQGISGYTF,TGTGCCAGCAGCTCGCCACAGGGAATCTCTGGCTACACCTTC
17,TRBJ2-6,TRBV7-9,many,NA,CASSLAATPSGANVLTF,TGTGCCAGCAGCTTAGCGGCCACTCCCTCTGGGGCCAACGTCCTGACTTTC
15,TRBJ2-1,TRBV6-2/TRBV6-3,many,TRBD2,CASRLLAGLYNEQFF,TGTGCCAGCAGACTACTAGCGGGCCTGTACAATGAGCAGTTCTTC
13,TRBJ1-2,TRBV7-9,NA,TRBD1,CASSGGQGGGYTF,TGTGCCAGCAGCGGAGGACAGGGCGGTGGCTACACCTTC
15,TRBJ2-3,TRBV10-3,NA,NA,CAISESSGRTDTQYF,TGTGCCATCAGTGAGTCGTCAGGGAGGACAGATACGCAGTATTTT
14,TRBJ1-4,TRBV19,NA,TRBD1,CASTDRVANEKLFF,TGTGCCAGCACCGACAGGGTGGCTAATGAAAAACTGTTTTTT
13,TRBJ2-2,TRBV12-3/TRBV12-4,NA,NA,CASSLGGTGELFF,TGTGCCAGCAGTTTAGGGGGCACCGGGGAGCTGTTTTTT
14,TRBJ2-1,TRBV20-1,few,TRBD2,CSALGLAGYNEQFF,TGCAGTGCCCTCGGACTAGCGGGGTACAATGAGCAGTTCTTC
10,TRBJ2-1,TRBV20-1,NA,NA,CSAGSYEQFF,TGCAGTGCGGGTTCATATGAGCAGTTCTTC
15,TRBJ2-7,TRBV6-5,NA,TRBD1,CASSPPRTGRYEQYF,TGTGCCAGCAGTCCACCCCGGACAGGGCGCTACGAGCAGTACTTC
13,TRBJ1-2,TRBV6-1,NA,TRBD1,CASRTGIDYGYTF,TGTGCCAGCAGGACAGGGATTGACTATGGCTACACCTTC
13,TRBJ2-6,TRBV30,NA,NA,CAWSPSGANVLTF,TGTGCCTGGAGTCCCTCTGGGGCCAACGTCCTGACTTTC
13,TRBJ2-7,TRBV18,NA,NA,CASSPWSSYEQYF,TGTGCCAGCTCACCTTGGAGCTCCTACGAGCAGTACTTC
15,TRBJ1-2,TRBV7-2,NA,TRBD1,CASSLGTTGDYGYTF,TGTGCCAGCAGCTTAGGCACCACAGGGGACTATGGCTACACCTTC
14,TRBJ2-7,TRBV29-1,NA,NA,CSVQKRDGPYEQYF,TGCAGCGTCCAAAAAAGAGACGGACCCTACGAGCAGTACTTC
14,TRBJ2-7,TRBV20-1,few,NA,CSARGWQGPPEQYF,TGCAGTGCTAGAGGATGGCAGGGCCCTCCCGAGCAGTACTTC
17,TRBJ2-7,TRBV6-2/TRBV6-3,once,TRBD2,CASSYSFAPSGTYEQYF,TGTGCCAGCAGTTACTCGTTCGCTCCTAGCGGGACCTACGAGCAGTACTTC
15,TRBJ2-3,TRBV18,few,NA,CASSPGMTSTDTQYF,TGTGCCAGCTCACCAGGAATGACTAGCACAGATACGCAGTATTTT
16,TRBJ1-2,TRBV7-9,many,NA,CASSFREPTTNYGYTF,TGTGCCAGCAGCTTCCGGGAACCCACCACTAACTATGGCTACACCTTC
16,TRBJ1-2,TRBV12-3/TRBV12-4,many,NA,CASSLRQGRPTYGYTF,TGTGCCAGCAGTTTACGTCAGGGGAGGCCAACATATGGCTACACCTTC
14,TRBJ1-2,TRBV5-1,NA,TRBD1,CASSKTGSLYGYTF,TGCGCCAGCAGCAAGACAGGGTCTCTCTATGGCTACACCTTC
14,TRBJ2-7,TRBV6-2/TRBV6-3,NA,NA,CASRDPSTGYEQYF,TGTGCCAGCAGGGATCCTTCGACGGGTTACGAGCAGTACTTC
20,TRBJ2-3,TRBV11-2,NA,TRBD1,CASSLGRPGWTGRLTGTQYF,TGTGCCAGCAGCTTAGGACGGCCCGGATGGACAGGGAGGTTGACAGGTACGCAGTATTTT
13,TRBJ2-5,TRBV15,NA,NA,CATNRGVGETQYF,TGTGCCACCAACAGAGGGGTAGGAGAGACCCAGTACTTC
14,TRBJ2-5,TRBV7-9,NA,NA,CASSPPLTQETQYF,TGTGCCAGCAGCCCCCCTTTGACTCAAGAGACCCAGTACTTC
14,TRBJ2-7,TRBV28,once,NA,CASSFGRRGVVQYF,TGTGCCAGCAGTTTTGGTCGCAGGGGAGTCGTGCAGTACTTC
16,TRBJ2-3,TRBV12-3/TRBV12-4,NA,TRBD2,CASSPGLAGGPDTQYF,TGTGCCAGCAGTCCCGGTCTAGCGGGGGGCCCGGATACGCAGTATTTT
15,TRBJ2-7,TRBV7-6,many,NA,CASSSLTDSAYEQYF,TGTGCCAGCAGCTCCCTGACCGATTCAGCCTACGAGCAGTACTTC
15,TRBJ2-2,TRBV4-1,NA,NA,CASSQQTENTGELFF,TGCGCCAGCAGCCAACAGACTGAGAACACCGGGGAGCTGTTTTTT
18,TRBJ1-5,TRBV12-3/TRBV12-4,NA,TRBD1,CASSAYTGAAYSNQPQHF,TGTGCCAGCAGTGCCTATACAGGGGCCGCTTATAGCAATCAGCCCCAGCATTTT
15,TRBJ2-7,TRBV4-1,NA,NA,CASSPSGDSSYEQYF,TGCGCCAGCAGCCCCAGTGGAGACTCCTCCTACGAGCAGTACTTC
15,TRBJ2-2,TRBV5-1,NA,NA,CASSLRQTNTGELFF,TGCGCCAGCAGCTTGCGGCAGACGAACACCGGGGAGCTGTTTTTT
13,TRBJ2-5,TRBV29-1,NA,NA,CSVGVGKQETQYF,TGCAGCGTTGGAGTCGGGAAACAAGAGACCCAGTACTTC
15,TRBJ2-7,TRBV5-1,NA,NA,CASSYALTSTYEQYF,TGCGCCAGCAGTTACGCTCTAACTAGTACCTACGAGCAGTACTTC
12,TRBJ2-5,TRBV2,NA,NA,CASSPAPRTQYF,TGTGCCAGCAGTCCCGCACCCAGGACCCAGTACTTC
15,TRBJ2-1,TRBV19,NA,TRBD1,CASSTGQGANNEQFF,TGTGCCAGTAGTACCGGACAGGGGGCGAACAATGAGCAGTTCTTC
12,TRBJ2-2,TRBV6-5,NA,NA,CASSNPPGELFF,TGTGCCAGCAGCAACCCCCCCGGGGAGCTGTTTTTT